This is a list of T cell receptor beta chains from one sample in a study of shared clonotypes between healthy human individuals. Profiling relied on immunoSEQ multiplex PCR, and the TCRdb table lists in-frame clones only, not all of them. The profile shows some 900,000 clones, around 80% of them singletons. The sample consisted of memory CD4+ T cells sorted from blood. These receptor sequences come from a man between 18 and 29 years old in good health. The CDR3 runs from the conserved cysteine through the conserved F or W. A D gene is named only where the DNA matches it firmly. Only some rows state a clone size, as once, few, many or a class for expanded clones.

j_gene: TRBJ2-1; v_gene: TRBV30; d_gene: -; abundance: many; CDR3nt: TGTGCCTGGAGCGGGGACCTTAAATCCTACAATGAGCAGTTCTTC; CDR3aa: CAWSGDLKSYNEQFF
j_gene: TRBJ2-7; v_gene: TRBV5-1; d_gene: TRBD1; abundance: -; CDR3nt: TGCGCCAGCAGCCCGGGGACAGGGGATACGCAGCAGTACTTC; CDR3aa: CASSPGTGDTQQYF
j_gene: TRBJ2-6; v_gene: TRBV29-1; d_gene: -; abundance: -; CDR3nt: TGCAGCGCTAAGCTACAGGGGAGGGGGTCTGGGGCCAACGTCCTGACTTTC; CDR3aa: CSAKLQGRGSGANVLTF
j_gene: TRBJ1-2; v_gene: TRBV6-1; d_gene: TRBD1; abundance: few; CDR3nt: TGTGCCAGCAAGCGGGATCCAGGGGGTGTTGATGGCTACACCTTC; CDR3aa: CASKRDPGGVDGYTF
j_gene: TRBJ2-5; v_gene: TRBV7-8; d_gene: -; abundance: -; CDR3nt: TGTGCCAGCGGCCGGGAGAGAGGGGAGACCCAGTACTTC; CDR3aa: CASGRERGETQYF
j_gene: TRBJ2-5; v_gene: TRBV19; d_gene: -; abundance: -; CDR3nt: TGTGCCAGTAGTATATCCCGGGGCTGGGAGACCCAGTACTTC; CDR3aa: CASSISRGWETQYF
j_gene: TRBJ2-2; v_gene: TRBV13; d_gene: -; abundance: once; CDR3nt: TGTGCCAGCAGCTTAACGGGGACTCTCCATCTGACCGGGGAGCTGTTTTTT; CDR3aa: CASSLTGTLHLTGELFF
j_gene: TRBJ2-1; v_gene: TRBV10-2; d_gene: -; abundance: few; CDR3nt: TGCGCCAGCACAGCAGATAAATACAATGAGCAGTTCTTC; CDR3aa: CASTADKYNEQFF
j_gene: TRBJ2-7; v_gene: TRBV6-1; d_gene: TRBD2; abundance: -; CDR3nt: TGTGCCAGCAGAGATACGGGAGGGGCCTACGAGCAGTACTTC; CDR3aa: CASRDTGGAYEQYF
j_gene: TRBJ2-3; v_gene: TRBV4-3; d_gene: -; abundance: -; CDR3nt: TGCGCCAGCAGCCAAGATTTGGAGACTCCAGATACGCAGTATTTT; CDR3aa: CASSQDLETPDTQYF
j_gene: TRBJ1-4; v_gene: TRBV7-2; d_gene: -; abundance: -; CDR3nt: TGTGCCAGCAGCCTGGGGGGATACGAGCCTAATGAAAAACTGTTTTTT; CDR3aa: CASSLGGYEPNEKLFF
j_gene: TRBJ2-7; v_gene: TRBV4-1; d_gene: TRBD1; abundance: -; CDR3nt: TGCGCCAGCAGCCAAGCGGACAGGGTATTAGAGCAGTACTTC; CDR3aa: CASSQADRVLEQYF
j_gene: TRBJ1-2; v_gene: TRBV18; d_gene: -; abundance: -; CDR3nt: TGTGCCAGCTCACCCGGGGAGGGATCAAGCGGCTACACCTTC; CDR3aa: CASSPGEGSSGYTF
j_gene: TRBJ2-7; v_gene: TRBV6-1; d_gene: -; abundance: -; CDR3nt: TGTGCCAGCATAAGCCTCTACGAGCAGTACTTC; CDR3aa: CASISLYEQYF
j_gene: TRBJ2-2; v_gene: TRBV5-3; d_gene: -; abundance: few; CDR3nt: TGTGCCAGAACCGACTTCGGGGGGCCGGACACCGGGGAGCTGTTTTTT; CDR3aa: CARTDFGGPDTGELFF
j_gene: TRBJ2-7; v_gene: TRBV30; d_gene: TRBD1; abundance: once; CDR3nt: TGTGCCTGGAGGGAGACAGGGGGCACCTACGAGCAGTACTTC; CDR3aa: CAWRETGGTYEQYF
j_gene: TRBJ2-3; v_gene: TRBV4-2; d_gene: -; abundance: -; CDR3nt: TGTGCCAGCAGCCCGGCTGGAGGACGCCAGATCACAGATACGCAGTATTTT; CDR3aa: CASSPAGGRQITDTQYF
j_gene: TRBJ2-7; v_gene: TRBV6-1; d_gene: TRBD1; abundance: -; CDR3nt: TGTGCCAGCAGTGAAGGACAGGGGGTGTACTACGAGCAGTACTTC; CDR3aa: CASSEGQGVYYEQYF
j_gene: TRBJ1-3; v_gene: TRBV6-5; d_gene: -; abundance: -; CDR3nt: TGTGCCAGCAAAAACAGGGTTACCGGAAACACCATATATTTT; CDR3aa: CASKNRVTGNTIYF
j_gene: TRBJ1-4; v_gene: TRBV18; d_gene: -; abundance: -; CDR3nt: TGTGCCAGCTCACCAAGCGCGGGGGATGAAAAACTGTTTTTT; CDR3aa: CASSPSAGDEKLFF
j_gene: TRBJ2-5; v_gene: TRBV5-1; d_gene: -; abundance: -; CDR3nt: TGCGCCAGCAGCTCCCAAGACACCCAGTACTTC; CDR3aa: CASSSQDTQYF
j_gene: TRBJ1-2; v_gene: TRBV7-2; d_gene: TRBD1; abundance: -; CDR3nt: TGTGCCAGCAGCTTAGCCCACAGGGGAGGAGATGGCTACACCTTC; CDR3aa: CASSLAHRGGDGYTF
j_gene: TRBJ2-3; v_gene: TRBV5-4; d_gene: -; abundance: -; CDR3nt: TGTGCCAGCAGCTTGGGAAGGGGGGCAGATACGCAGTATTTT; CDR3aa: CASSLGRGADTQYF
j_gene: TRBJ1-2; v_gene: TRBV10-3; d_gene: -; abundance: -; CDR3nt: TGTGCCATCAGTGACAGTACAGGCTACACCTTC; CDR3aa: CAISDSTGYTF
j_gene: TRBJ1-1; v_gene: TRBV30; d_gene: -; abundance: few; CDR3nt: TGTGCCTGGAGTGGTGATTCCGGCACTGAAGCTTTCTTT; CDR3aa: CAWSGDSGTEAFF
j_gene: TRBJ2-3; v_gene: TRBV14; d_gene: -; abundance: few; CDR3nt: TGTGCCAGCAGCCTTGCCGGGACGCCAAAAGGGACGCAGTATTTT; CDR3aa: CASSLAGTPKGTQYF
j_gene: TRBJ1-4; v_gene: TRBV5-1; d_gene: -; abundance: -; CDR3nt: TGCGCCAGCAGCTTGGCTCAGGGGCAGGGAAAACTGTTTTTT; CDR3aa: CASSLAQGQGKLFF
j_gene: TRBJ2-3; v_gene: TRBV9; d_gene: TRBD2; abundance: -; CDR3nt: TGTGCCAGCAGCCCCGGACTAGCGGGAGCAGCAGATACGCAGTATTTT; CDR3aa: CASSPGLAGAADTQYF
j_gene: TRBJ1-6; v_gene: TRBV27; d_gene: -; abundance: -; CDR3nt: TGTGCCAGCAGTTTATCTGGCCGTGGATCCTGGGGGGGAAATTCACCCCTCCACTTT; CDR3aa: CASSLSGRGSWGGNSPLHF
j_gene: TRBJ1-1; v_gene: TRBV18; d_gene: -; abundance: -; CDR3nt: TGTGCCAGCTCACCAACAGGGTCCACTGAAGCTTTCTTT; CDR3aa: CASSPTGSTEAFF
j_gene: TRBJ2-3; v_gene: TRBV5-1; d_gene: -; abundance: -; CDR3nt: TGCGCCAGCAGCTTGGCCGCGCAGGGAACAGATACGCAGTATTTT; CDR3aa: CASSLAAQGTDTQYF
j_gene: TRBJ1-1; v_gene: TRBV29-1; d_gene: -; abundance: -; CDR3nt: TGCAGCGTCCCGGGACGGATGAACACTGAAGCTTTCTTT; CDR3aa: CSVPGRMNTEAFF
j_gene: TRBJ1-2; v_gene: TRBV7-9; d_gene: -; abundance: -; CDR3nt: TGTGCCAGCAGCTTAAGTGGCGGCTACACCTTC; CDR3aa: CASSLSGGYTF
j_gene: TRBJ1-5; v_gene: TRBV19; d_gene: -; abundance: -; CDR3nt: TGTGCCAGTAGTCCGGGGGGGGATATGAGAATACGTCAGCCCCAGCATTTT; CDR3aa: CASSPGGDMRIRQPQHF
j_gene: TRBJ1-3; v_gene: TRBV21-1; d_gene: -; abundance: -; CDR3nt: TGTGCCAGCACCCCGACGCCGTCGGGCGGAAACACCATATATTTT; CDR3aa: CASTPTPSGGNTIYF
j_gene: TRBJ2-3; v_gene: TRBV10-3; d_gene: -; abundance: -; CDR3nt: TGTGCCATCAGCCTCGATAACACAGATACGCAGTATTTT; CDR3aa: CAISLDNTDTQYF
j_gene: TRBJ2-4; v_gene: TRBV5-4; d_gene: TRBD1; abundance: -; CDR3nt: TGTGCCAGCAGCGACACCAAAGACAGGGGGAATAACATTCAGTACTTC; CDR3aa: CASSDTKDRGNNIQYF
j_gene: TRBJ1-1; v_gene: TRBV30; d_gene: -; abundance: few; CDR3nt: TGTGCCTGGAGTGGGACACCGTTTGAAGCTTTCTTT; CDR3aa: CAWSGTPFEAFF
j_gene: TRBJ1-5; v_gene: TRBV19; d_gene: -; abundance: -; CDR3nt: TGTGCCAGTAATGGCAGACCAAATAGCAATCAGCCCCAGCATTTT; CDR3aa: CASNGRPNSNQPQHF
j_gene: TRBJ1-1; v_gene: TRBV5-8; d_gene: -; abundance: -; CDR3nt: TGTGCCAGCAGCTTGTTTCCGCAGTCCCCTACGACTGAAGCTTTCTTT; CDR3aa: CASSLFPQSPTTEAFF
j_gene: TRBJ2-5; v_gene: TRBV5-1; d_gene: -; abundance: -; CDR3nt: TGCGCCAGCTCTACCGGGGTACAAGAGACCCAGTACTTC; CDR3aa: CASSTGVQETQYF
j_gene: TRBJ2-7; v_gene: TRBV27; d_gene: -; abundance: -; CDR3nt: TGTGCCAGCAGTTTGAAGTGGGTCGGCTACGAGCAGTACTTC; CDR3aa: CASSLKWVGYEQYF
j_gene: TRBJ1-6; v_gene: TRBV7-8; d_gene: -; abundance: -; CDR3nt: TGTGCCAGCAGCTTAGTATATACAGGAGAGAGCTCCTATAATTCACCCCTCCACTTT; CDR3aa: CASSLVYTGESSYNSPLHF
j_gene: TRBJ1-2; v_gene: TRBV20-1; d_gene: -; abundance: -; CDR3nt: TGCAGTGCTAGTGGACCAGGGGGCTACACCTTC; CDR3aa: CSASGPGGYTF
j_gene: TRBJ2-7; v_gene: TRBV4-1; d_gene: -; abundance: few; CDR3nt: TGCGCCAGCAGCCAAGGGGCGGAAACCTACGAGCAGTACTTC; CDR3aa: CASSQGAETYEQYF
j_gene: TRBJ1-3; v_gene: TRBV19; d_gene: -; abundance: -; CDR3nt: TGTGCCAGTAGGGACCGGACGACTAGCTCTGGAAACACCATATATTTT; CDR3aa: CASRDRTTSSGNTIYF
j_gene: TRBJ1-4; v_gene: TRBV28; d_gene: TRBD1; abundance: -; CDR3nt: TGTGCCAGCAGTCTAACGGGACAGGGAAACAATGAAAAACTGTTTTTT; CDR3aa: CASSLTGQGNNEKLFF
j_gene: TRBJ1-2; v_gene: TRBV29-1; d_gene: -; abundance: once; CDR3nt: TGCAGCGTTGATCGTGGTCCCGTGGAGGATGGCTACACCTTC; CDR3aa: CSVDRGPVEDGYTF
j_gene: TRBJ1-1; v_gene: TRBV7-9; d_gene: TRBD1; abundance: -; CDR3nt: TGTGCCAGCAGCGCGGACAGGCCCATTAGAATTGAAGCTTTCTTT; CDR3aa: CASSADRPIRIEAFF
j_gene: TRBJ2-5; v_gene: TRBV7-9; d_gene: TRBD2; abundance: -; CDR3nt: TGTGCCAGCAGCTCAATGGGGACTAGCGGGACCCAGTACTTC; CDR3aa: CASSSMGTSGTQYF
j_gene: TRBJ2-6; v_gene: TRBV19; d_gene: TRBD1; abundance: -; CDR3nt: TGTGCCAGTAGCGGAGACAGGGCTGGGGCCAACGTCCTGACTTTC; CDR3aa: CASSGDRAGANVLTF
j_gene: TRBJ1-2; v_gene: TRBV27; d_gene: TRBD1; abundance: -; CDR3nt: TGTGCCAGCAGGCCCAGAGGGGGACAGGGGAACGGCGGCTACACCTTC; CDR3aa: CASRPRGGQGNGGYTF
j_gene: TRBJ1-1; v_gene: TRBV10-1; d_gene: -; abundance: -; CDR3nt: TGCGCCAGCAGTGATTCGAACACTGAAGCTTTCTTT; CDR3aa: CASSDSNTEAFF
j_gene: TRBJ2-5; v_gene: TRBV7-6; d_gene: TRBD1; abundance: -; CDR3nt: TGTGCCAGCAGCTTAGGGACAGGGGGGCTGGGAGAGACCCAGTACTTC; CDR3aa: CASSLGTGGLGETQYF